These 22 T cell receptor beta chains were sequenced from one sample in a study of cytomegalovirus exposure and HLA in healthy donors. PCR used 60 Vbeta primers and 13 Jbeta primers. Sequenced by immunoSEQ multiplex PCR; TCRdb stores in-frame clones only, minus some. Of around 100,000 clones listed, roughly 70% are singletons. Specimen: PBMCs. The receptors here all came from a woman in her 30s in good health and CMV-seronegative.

The CDR3 sequence is CAWSSGDEQYF. As DNA, the CDR3 is TGTGCCTGGAGTTCCGGGGACGAGCAGTACTTC. The chain carries TRBV30 and TRBJ2-7; weak D call: TRBD2 (5 bases). Germline CDR1 and CDR2: GTSNPN and SVGIG (reference sequence). The CDR3 covers 11 residues. V was cut by 2 bases and J by 5 bases, with 7 bases left in between.

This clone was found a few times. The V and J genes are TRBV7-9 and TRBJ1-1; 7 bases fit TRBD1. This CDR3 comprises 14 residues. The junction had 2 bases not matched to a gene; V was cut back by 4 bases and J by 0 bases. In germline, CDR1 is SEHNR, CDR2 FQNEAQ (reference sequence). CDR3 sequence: CASSSTGVNTEAFF. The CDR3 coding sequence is TGTGCCAGCAGCTCTACAGGGGTGAACACTGAAGCTTTCTTT.

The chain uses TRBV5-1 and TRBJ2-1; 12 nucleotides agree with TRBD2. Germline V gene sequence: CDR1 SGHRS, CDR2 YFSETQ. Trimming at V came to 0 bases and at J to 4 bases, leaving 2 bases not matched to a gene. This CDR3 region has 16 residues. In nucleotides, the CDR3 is TGCGCCAGCAGCTTGGCACTAGCGGGGGGTTACAATGAGCAGTTCTTC. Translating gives CASSLALAGGYNEQFF.

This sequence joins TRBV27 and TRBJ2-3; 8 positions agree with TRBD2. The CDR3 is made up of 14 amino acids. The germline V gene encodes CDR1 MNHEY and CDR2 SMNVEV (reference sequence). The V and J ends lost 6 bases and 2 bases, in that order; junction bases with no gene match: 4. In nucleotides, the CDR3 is TGTGCCAGCAGGGTGGGACTAGACACAGATACGCAGTATTTT. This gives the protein CASRVGLDTDTQYF.

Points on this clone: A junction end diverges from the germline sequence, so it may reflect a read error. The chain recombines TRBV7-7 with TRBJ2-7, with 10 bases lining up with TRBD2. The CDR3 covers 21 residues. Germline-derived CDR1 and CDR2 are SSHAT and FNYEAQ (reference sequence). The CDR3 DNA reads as TGTGCTAGCAGCTTAATAAGTCGAAAACGAGGTAGCGGGGGGATTGTCTACGAGCAGTACTTC. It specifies CASSLISRKRGSGGIVYEQYF.

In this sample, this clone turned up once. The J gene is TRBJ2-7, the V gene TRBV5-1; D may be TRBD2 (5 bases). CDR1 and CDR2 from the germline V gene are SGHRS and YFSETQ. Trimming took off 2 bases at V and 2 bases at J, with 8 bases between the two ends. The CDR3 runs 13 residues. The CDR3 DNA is TGCGCCAGCAGCTTAGACTACACCTACGAGCAGTACTTC. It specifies CASSLDYTYEQYF.

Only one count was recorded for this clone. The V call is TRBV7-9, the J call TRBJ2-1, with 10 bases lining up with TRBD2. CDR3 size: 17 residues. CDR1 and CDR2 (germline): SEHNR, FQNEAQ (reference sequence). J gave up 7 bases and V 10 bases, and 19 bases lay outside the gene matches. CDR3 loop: CATREALSGRGGNEQFF. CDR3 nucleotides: TGTGCCACTCGGGAAGCCCTAAGCGGGAGGGGGGGGAATGAGCAGTTCTTC.

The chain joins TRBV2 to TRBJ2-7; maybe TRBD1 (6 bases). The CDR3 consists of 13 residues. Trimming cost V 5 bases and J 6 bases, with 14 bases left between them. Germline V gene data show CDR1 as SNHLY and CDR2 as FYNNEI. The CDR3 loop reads CASSPGAPSEQYF. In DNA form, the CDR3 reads TGTGCCAGCAGTCCAGGGGCGCCGTCCGAGCAGTACTTC. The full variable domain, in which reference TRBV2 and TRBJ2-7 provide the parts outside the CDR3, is EPEVTQTPSHQVTQMGQEVILRCVPISNHLYFYWYRQILGQKVEFLVSFYNNEISEKSEIFDDQFSVERPDGSNFTLKIRSTKLEDSAMYFCASSPGAPSEQYFGPGTRLTVT.

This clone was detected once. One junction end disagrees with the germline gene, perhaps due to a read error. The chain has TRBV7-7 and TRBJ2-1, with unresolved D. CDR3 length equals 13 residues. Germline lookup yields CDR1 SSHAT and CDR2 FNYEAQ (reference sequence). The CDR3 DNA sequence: TGTGCTAGCAGCTCCTACTCCCACAATGAGCAGTTCTTC. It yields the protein CASSSYSHNEQFF.

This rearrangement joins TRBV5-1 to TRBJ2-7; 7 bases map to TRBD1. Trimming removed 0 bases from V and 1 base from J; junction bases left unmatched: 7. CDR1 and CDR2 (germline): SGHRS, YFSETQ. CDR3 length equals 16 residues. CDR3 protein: CASSLGWDRRSYEQYF. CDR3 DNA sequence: TGCGCCAGCAGCTTGGGGTGGGACAGACGATCCTACGAGCAGTACTTC.

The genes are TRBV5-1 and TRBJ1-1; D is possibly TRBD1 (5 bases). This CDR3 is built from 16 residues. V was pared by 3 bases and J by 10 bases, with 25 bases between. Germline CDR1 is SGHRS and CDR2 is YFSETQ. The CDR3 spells CASSSQYTQGRIGAFF. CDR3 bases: TGCGCCAGCAGCTCCCAATATACCCAGGGCAGGATCGGAGCTTTCTTT.

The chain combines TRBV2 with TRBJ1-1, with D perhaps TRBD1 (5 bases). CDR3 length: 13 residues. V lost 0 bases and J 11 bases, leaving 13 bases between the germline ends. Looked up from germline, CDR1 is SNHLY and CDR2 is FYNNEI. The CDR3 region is CASSEARTEGAFF. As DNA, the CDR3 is TGTGCCAGCAGTGAAGCGCGTACGGAGGGGGCTTTCTTT.

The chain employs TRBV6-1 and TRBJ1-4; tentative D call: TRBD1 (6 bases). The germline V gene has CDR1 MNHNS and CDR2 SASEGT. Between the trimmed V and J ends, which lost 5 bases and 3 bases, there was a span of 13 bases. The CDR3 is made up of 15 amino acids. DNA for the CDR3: TGTGCCAGCAGTCCGCACAGGGCTGCTAATGAAAAACTGTTTTTT. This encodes CASSPHRAANEKLFF.

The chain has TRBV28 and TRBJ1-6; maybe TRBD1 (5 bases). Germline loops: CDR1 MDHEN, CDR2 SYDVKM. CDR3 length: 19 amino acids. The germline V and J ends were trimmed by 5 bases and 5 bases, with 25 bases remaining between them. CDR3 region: CASSLTSLRLGENNSPLHF. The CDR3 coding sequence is TGTGCCAGCAGTCTCACCTCCCTTCGCTTAGGGGAAAATAATTCACCCCTCCACTTT.

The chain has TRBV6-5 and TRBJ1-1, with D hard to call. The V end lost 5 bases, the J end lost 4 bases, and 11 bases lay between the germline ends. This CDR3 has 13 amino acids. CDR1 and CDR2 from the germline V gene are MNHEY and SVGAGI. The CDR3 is CASSPEGLTEAFF. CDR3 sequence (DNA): TGTGCCAGCAGTCCCGAGGGTCTCACTGAAGCTTTCTTT.

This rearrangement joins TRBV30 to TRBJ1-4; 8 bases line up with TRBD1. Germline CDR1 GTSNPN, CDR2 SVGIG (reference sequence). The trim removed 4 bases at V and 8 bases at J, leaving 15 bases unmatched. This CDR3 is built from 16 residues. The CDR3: CAWTEGATGGSEKLFF. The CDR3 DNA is TGTGCCTGGACCGAGGGGGCTACAGGGGGGAGCGAAAAACTGTTTTTT.

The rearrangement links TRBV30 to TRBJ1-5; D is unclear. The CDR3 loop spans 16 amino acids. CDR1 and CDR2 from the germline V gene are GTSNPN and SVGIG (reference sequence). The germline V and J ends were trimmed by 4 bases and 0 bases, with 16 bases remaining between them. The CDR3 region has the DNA TGTGCCTGGAATCCTCCGGCGACTTATAGCAATCAGCCCCAGCATTTT. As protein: CAWNPPATYSNQPQHF.

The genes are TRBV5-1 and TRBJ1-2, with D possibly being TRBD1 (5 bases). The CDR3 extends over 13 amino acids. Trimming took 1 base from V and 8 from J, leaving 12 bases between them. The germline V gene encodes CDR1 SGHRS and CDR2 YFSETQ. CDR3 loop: CASSLSGGEGYTF. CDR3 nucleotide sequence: TGCGCCAGCAGCTTGAGCGGGGGAGAAGGCTACACCTTC.

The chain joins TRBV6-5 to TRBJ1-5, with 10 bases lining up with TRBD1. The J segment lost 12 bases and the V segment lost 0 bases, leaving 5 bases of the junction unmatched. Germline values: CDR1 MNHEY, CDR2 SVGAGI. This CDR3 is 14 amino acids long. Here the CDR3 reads CASSYSGTGDFQHF. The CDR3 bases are TGTGCCAGCAGTTACTCCGGGACAGGGGATTTCCAGCATTTT.

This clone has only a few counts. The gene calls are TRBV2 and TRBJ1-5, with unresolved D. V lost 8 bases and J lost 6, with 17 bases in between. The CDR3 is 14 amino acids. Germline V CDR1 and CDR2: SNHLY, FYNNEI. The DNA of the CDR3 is TGTGCCAGCTCCGAAGGCCATCCGGGTCAGCCCCAGCATTTT. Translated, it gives CASSEGHPGQPQHF.

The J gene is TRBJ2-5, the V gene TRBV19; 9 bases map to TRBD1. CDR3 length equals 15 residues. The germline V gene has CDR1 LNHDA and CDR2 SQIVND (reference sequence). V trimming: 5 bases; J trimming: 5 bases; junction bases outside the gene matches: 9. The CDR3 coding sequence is TGTGCCAGTAGTGAACAGGGGGCATTTGGGGAGACCCAGTACTTC. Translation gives CASSEQGAFGETQYF.

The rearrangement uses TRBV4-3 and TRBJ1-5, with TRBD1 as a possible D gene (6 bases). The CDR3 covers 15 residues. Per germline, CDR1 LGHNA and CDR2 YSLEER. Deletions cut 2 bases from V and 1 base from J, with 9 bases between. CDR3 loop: CASSQRQGSNQPQHF. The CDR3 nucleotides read TGCGCCAGCAGCCAACGTCAGGGGAGCAATCAGCCCCAGCATTTT.